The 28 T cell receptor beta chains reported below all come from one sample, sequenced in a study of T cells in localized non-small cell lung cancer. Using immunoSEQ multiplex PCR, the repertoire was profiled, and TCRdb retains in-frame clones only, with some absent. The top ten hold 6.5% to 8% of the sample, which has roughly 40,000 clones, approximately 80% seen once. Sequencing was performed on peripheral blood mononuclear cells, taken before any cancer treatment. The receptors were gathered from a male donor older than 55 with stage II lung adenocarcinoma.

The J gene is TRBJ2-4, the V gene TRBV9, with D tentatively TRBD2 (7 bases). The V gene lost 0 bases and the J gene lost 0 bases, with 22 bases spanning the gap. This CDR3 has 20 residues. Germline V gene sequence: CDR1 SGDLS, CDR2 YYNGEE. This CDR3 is CASSVEGGLAGNLAKNIQYF. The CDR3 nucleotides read TGTGCCAGCAGCGTAGAAGGGGGTTTAGCGGGCAACCTAGCCAAAAACATTCAGTACTTC.

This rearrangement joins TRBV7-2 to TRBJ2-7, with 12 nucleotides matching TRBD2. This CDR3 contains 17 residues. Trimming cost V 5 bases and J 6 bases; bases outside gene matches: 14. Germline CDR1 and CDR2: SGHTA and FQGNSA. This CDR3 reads CASSRYVTSGSLREQYF. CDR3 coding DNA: TGTGCCAGCAGCCGTTATGTGACTAGCGGGAGTTTACGCGAGCAGTACTTC. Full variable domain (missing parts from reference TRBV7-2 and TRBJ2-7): GAGVSQSPSNKVTEKGKDVELRCDPISGHTALYWYRQSLGQGLEFLIYFQGNSAPDKSGLPSDRFSAERTGGSVSTLTIQRTQQEDSAVYLCASSRYVTSGSLREQYFGPGTRLTVT.

Here the CDR3 DNA reads TGTGCCAGTAGTCCCTCGGGGCCGACACCTTCACCCCTCCACTTT. The encoded protein is CASSPSGPTPSPLHF. The chain joins TRBV19 to TRBJ1-6; TRBD1 might be the D (5 bases). The CDR3 totals 15 residues. Per the germline V gene, CDR1 is LNHDA and CDR2 is SQIVND (reference sequence). V was cut by 5 bases and J by 9 bases, with 17 bases left in between.

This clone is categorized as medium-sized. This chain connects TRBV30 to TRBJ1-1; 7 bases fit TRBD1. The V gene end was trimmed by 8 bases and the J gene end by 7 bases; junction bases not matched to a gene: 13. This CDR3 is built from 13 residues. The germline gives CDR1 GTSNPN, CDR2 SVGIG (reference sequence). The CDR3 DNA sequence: TGTGCCCGAAGGAGGCGCAGGGGGGATGAAGCTTTCTTT. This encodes CARRRRRGDEAFF.

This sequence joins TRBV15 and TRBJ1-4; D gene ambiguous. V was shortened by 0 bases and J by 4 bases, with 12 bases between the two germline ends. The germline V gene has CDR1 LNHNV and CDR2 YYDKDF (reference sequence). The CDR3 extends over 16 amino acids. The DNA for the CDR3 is TGTGCCACCAGCAGAGATTGGGCAGGCGTTAATGAAAAACTGTTTTTT. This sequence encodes CATSRDWAGVNEKLFF.

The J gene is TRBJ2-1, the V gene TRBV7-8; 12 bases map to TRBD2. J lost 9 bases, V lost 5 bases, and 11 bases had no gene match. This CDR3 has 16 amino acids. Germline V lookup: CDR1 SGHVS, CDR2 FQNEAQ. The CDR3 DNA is TGTGCCAGCAGCCCCTGGACTAGCGGGACGTCGGGTGAGCAGTTCTTC. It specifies CASSPWTSGTSGEQFF.

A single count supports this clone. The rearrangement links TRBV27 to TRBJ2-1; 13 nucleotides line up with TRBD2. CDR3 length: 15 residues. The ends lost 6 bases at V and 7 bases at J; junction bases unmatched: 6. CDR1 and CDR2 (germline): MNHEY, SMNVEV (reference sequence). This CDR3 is CASSFGLAGVNEQFF. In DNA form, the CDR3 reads TGTGCCAGCAGCTTTGGACTAGCGGGAGTTAATGAGCAGTTCTTC.

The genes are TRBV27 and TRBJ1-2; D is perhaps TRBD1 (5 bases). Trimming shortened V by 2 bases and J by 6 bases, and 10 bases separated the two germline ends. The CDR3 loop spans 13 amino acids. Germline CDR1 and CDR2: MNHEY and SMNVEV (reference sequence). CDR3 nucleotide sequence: TGTGCCAGCAGTTTAGGGGGGACGGATGGCTACACCTTC. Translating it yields CASSLGGTDGYTF.

For the CDR3, the DNA is TGTGCCAGTAGTATAGTTGGACCCATCGATACGCAGTATTTT. Its translation is CASSIVGPIDTQYF. The chain has TRBV19 and TRBJ2-3, with D unclear. This CDR3 spans 14 amino acids. The germline gives CDR1 LNHDA, CDR2 SQIVND (reference sequence). Trimming removed 1 base at V and 6 bases at J, with 11 bases between.

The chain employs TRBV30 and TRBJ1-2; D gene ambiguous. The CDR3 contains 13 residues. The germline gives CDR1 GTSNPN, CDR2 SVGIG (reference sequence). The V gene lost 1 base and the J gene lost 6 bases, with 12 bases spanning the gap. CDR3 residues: CAWSDAPGNGYTF. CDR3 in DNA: TGTGCCTGGAGTGACGCACCCGGAAATGGCTACACCTTC. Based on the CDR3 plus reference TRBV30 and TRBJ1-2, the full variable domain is SQTIHQWPATLVQPVGSPLSLECTVEGTSNPNLYWYRQAAGRGLQLLFYSVGIGQISSEVPQNLSASRPQDRQFILSSKKLLLSDSGFYLCAWSDAPGNGYTFGSGTRLTVV.

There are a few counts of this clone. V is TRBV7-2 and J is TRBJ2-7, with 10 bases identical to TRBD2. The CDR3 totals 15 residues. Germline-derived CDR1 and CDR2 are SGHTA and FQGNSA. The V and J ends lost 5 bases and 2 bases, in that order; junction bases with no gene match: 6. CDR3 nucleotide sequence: TGTGCCAGCAGCGTGGGACTAGCGATTACCTACGAGCAGTACTTC. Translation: CASSVGLAITYEQYF.

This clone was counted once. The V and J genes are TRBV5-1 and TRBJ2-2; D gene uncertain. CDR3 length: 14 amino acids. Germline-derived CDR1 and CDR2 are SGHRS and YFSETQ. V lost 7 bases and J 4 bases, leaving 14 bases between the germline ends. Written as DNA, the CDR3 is TGCGCCAGCGGCCCCCTTCAGACCACCGGGGAGCTGTTTTTT. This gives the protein CASGPLQTTGELFF.

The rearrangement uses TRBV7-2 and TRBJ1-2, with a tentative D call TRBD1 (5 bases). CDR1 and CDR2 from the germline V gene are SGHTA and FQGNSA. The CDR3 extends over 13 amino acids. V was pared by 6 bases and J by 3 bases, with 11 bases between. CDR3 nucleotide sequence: TGTGCCAGCAGTCGGCGGGGGGACTATGGCTACACCTTC. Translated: CASSRRGDYGYTF. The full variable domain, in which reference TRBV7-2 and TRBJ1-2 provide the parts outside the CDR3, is GAGVSQSPSNKVTEKGKDVELRCDPISGHTALYWYRQSLGQGLEFLIYFQGNSAPDKSGLPSDRFSAERTGGSVSTLTIQRTQQEDSAVYLCASSRRGDYGYTFGSGTRLTVV.

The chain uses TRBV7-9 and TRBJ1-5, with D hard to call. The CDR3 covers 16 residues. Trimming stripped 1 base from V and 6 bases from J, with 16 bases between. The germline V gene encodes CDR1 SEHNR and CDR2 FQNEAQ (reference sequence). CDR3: CASSLEVAGLSQPQHF. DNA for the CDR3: TGTGCCAGCAGCTTAGAAGTGGCCGGGCTCAGTCAGCCCCAGCATTTT.

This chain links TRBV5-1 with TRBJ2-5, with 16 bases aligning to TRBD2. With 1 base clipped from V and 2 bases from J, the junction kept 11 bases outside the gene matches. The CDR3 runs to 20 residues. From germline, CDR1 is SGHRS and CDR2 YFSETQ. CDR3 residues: CASSLSRGLAGGPRQETQYF. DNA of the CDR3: TGCGCCAGCAGCTTGTCACGGGGACTAGCGGGAGGGCCCCGGCAAGAGACCCAGTACTTC.

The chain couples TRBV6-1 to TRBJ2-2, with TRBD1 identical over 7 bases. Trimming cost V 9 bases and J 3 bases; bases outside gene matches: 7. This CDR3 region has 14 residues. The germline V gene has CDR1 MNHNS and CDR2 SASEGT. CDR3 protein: CASRRDRDTGELFF. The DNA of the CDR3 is TGTGCCAGTAGACGGGACAGAGACACCGGGGAGCTGTTTTTT.

The DNA of the CDR3 is TGTGCCAGCAGTCGTAGCGGGTCGGCCTACGAGCAGTACTTC. Translation: CASSRSGSAYEQYF. The chain has TRBV7-2 and TRBJ2-7; 7 bases agree with TRBD2. V was clipped by 6 bases and J by 2 bases; unmatched bases: 7. The V gene's germline CDR1 is SGHTA and CDR2 FQGNSA. The CDR3 consists of 14 residues.

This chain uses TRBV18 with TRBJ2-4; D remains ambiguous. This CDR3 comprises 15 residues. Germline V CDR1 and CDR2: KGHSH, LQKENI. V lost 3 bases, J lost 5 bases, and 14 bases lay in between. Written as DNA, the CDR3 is TGTGCCAGCTCACCGACGGCGGCAAGCCAAAACATTCAGTACTTC. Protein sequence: CASSPTAASQNIQYF. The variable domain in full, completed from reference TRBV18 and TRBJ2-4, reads NAGVMQNPRHLVRRRGQEARLRCSPMKGHSHVYWYRQLPEEGLKFMVYLQKENIIDESGMPKERFSAEFPKEGPSILRIQQVVRGDSAAYFCASSPTAASQNIQYFGAGTRLSVL.

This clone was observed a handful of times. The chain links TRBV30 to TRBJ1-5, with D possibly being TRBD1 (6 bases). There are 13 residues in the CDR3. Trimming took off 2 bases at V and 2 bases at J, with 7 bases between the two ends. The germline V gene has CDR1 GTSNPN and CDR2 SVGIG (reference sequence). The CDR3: CAWSRQGNQPQHF. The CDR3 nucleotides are TGTGCCTGGAGTCGACAGGGCAATCAGCCCCAGCATTTT.

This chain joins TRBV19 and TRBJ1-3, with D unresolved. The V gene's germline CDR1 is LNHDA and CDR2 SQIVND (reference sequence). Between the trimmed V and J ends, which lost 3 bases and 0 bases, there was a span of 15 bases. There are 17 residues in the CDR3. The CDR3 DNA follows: TGTGCCAGTAGTATGGTCGGTTCTGTGAGCTCTGGAAACACCATATATTTT. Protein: CASSMVGSVSSGNTIYF.

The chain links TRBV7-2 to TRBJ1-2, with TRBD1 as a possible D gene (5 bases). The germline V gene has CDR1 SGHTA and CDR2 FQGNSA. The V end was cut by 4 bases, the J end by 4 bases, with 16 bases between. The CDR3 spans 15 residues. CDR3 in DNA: TGTGCCAGCAGCTCCCCGGGGCGGACGGGCTATGGCTACACCTTC. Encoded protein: CASSSPGRTGYGYTF. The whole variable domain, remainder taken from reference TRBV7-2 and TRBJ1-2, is GAGVSQSPSNKVTEKGKDVELRCDPISGHTALYWYRQSLGQGLEFLIYFQGNSAPDKSGLPSDRFSAERTGGSVSTLTIQRTQQEDSAVYLCASSSPGRTGYGYTFGSGTRLTVV.

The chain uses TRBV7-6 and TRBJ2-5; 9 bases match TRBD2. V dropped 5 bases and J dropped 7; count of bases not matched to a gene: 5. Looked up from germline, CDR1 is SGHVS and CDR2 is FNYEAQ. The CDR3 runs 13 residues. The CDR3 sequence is CASSQGGGVTQYF. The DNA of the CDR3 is TGTGCCAGCAGCCAAGGCGGGGGGGTGACCCAGTACTTC.

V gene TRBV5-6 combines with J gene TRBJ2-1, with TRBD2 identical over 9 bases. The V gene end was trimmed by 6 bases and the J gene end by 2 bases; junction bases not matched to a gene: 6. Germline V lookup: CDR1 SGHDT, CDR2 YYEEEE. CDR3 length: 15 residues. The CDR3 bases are TGTGCCAGCACCGGGCGGGAGGGGACCTACAATGAGCAGTTCTTC. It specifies CASTGREGTYNEQFF. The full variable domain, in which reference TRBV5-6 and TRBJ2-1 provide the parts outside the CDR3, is DAGVTQSPTHLIKTRGQQVTLRCSPKSGHDTVSWYQQALGQGPQFIFQYYEEEERQRGNFPDRFSGHQFPNYSSELNVNALLLGDSALYLCASTGREGTYNEQFFGPGTRLTVL.

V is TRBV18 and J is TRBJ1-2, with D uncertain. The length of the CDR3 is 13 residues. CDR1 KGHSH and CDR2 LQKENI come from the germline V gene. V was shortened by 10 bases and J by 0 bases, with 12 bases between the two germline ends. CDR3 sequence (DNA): TGTGCCACCTCGCCCGGGGCTAACTATGGCTACACCTTC. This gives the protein CATSPGANYGYTF.

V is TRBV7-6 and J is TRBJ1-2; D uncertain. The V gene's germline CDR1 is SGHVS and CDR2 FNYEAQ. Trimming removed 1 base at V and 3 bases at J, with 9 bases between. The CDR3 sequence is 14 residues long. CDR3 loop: CASSLGPIDYGYTF. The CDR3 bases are TGTGCCAGCAGCTTAGGTCCCATTGACTATGGCTACACCTTC.

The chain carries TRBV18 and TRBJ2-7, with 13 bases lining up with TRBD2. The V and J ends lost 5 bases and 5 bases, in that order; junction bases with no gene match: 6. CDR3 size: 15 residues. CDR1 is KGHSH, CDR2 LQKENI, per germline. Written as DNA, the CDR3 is TGTGCCAGCTCAAGGACTAGCGGGAGTATAAACGAGCAGTACTTC. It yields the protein CASSRTSGSINEQYF.

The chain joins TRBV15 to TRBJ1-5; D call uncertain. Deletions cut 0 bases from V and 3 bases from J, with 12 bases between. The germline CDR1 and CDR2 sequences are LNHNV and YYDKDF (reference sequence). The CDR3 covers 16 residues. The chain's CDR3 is CATSRDRVNHNQPQHF. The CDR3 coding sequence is TGTGCCACCAGCAGAGATCGGGTAAACCACAATCAGCCCCAGCATTTT. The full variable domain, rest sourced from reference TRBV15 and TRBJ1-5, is DAMVIQNPRYQVTQFGKPVTLSCSQTLNHNVMYWYQQKSSQAPKLLFHYYDKDFNNEADTPDNFQSRRPNTSFCFLDIRSPGLGDTAMYLCATSRDRVNHNQPQHFGDGTRLSIL.

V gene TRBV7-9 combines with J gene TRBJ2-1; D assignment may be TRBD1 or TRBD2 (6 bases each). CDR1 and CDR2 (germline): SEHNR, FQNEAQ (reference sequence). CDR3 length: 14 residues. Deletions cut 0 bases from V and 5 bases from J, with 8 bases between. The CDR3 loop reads CASSLAGGHNEQFF. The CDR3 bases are TGTGCCAGCAGCTTAGCGGGGGGCCACAATGAGCAGTTCTTC.